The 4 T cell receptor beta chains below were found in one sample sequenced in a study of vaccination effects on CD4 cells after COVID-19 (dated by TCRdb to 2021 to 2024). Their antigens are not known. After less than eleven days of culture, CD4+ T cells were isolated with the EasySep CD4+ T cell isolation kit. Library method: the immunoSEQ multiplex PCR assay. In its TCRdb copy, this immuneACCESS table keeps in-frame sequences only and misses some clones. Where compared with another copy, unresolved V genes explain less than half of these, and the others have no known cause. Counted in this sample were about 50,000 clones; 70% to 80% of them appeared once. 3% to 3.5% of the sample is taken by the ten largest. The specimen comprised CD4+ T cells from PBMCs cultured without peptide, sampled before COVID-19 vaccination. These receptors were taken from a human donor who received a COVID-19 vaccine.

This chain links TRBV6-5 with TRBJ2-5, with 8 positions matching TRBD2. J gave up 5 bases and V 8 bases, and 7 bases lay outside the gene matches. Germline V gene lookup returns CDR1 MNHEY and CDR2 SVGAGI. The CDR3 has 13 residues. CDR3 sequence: CASRRLARETQYF. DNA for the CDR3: TGTGCCAGCCGTAGACTAGCGAGGGAGACCCAGTACTTC.

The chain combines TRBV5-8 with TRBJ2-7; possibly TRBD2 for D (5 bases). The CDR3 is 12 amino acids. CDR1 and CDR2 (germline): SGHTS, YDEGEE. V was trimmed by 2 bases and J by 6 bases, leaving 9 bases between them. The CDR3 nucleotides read TGTGCCAGCAGCTTCGGTCGGGGCGAGCAGTACGTC. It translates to CASSFGRGEQYV.

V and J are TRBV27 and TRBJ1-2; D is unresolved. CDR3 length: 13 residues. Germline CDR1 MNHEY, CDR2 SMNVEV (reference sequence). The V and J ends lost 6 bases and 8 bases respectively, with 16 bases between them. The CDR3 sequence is CASSLFQSGGYTF. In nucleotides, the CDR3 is TGTGCCAGCAGCCTCTTCCAGTCGGGAGGCTACACCTTC.

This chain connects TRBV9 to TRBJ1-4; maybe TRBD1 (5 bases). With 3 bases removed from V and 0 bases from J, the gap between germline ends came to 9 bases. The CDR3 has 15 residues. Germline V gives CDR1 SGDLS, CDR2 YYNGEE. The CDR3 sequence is CASSATGTTNEKLFF. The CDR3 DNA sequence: TGTGCCAGCAGCGCAACAGGAACAACTAATGAAAAACTGTTTTTT. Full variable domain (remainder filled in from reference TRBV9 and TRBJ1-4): DSGVTQTPKHLITATGQRVTLRCSPRSGDLSVYWYQQSLDQGLQFLIQYYNGEERAKGNILERFSAQQFPDLHSELNLSSLELGDSALYFCASSATGTTNEKLFFGSGTQLSVL.